The text below deals with one T cell receptor beta chain. The data were taken from a study of blood T cell repertoires in COVID-19. Study-wide context: Samples taken during acute and convalescent COVID-19 were collected in the United States, Italy and Spain.

Generated by immunoSEQ multiplex PCR, the TCRdb table keeps only in-frame clones and is missing some. This table holds around 170,000 clones, about 82% found once. CDR1 and CDR2 from the germline V gene are LGHNA and YNFKEQ. The length of the CDR3 is 20 residues. J gave up 1 base and V 4 bases, and 18 bases lay outside the gene matches. The sequenced sample consisted of peripheral blood. This rearrangement joins TRBV4-2 to TRBJ2-3, with TRBD2 matching 9 bases. This TCR was sampled from a man over 45 with active or convalescent COVID-19. The DNA of the CDR3 is TGTGCCAGCAGCCTACAGGCAGGAGTAGCGGGGGCCCCCCGCACAGATACGCAGTATTTT. Translated, it gives CASSLQAGVAGAPRTDTQYF.